One and the same sample provided the 27 T cell receptor beta chains below, sequenced in a study of regulatory T cells in long-lasting Graves disease. Time point given: newly diagnosed GD, antithyroid drugs for less than 3 months. Following extraction of RNA from PBMCs, that RNA was used to make the TCR library. Construction of the TCR beta libraries employed iRepertoire HTBI primers in conjunction with Arm-PCR of CDR3 regions. In TCRdb, the multiplex PCR reads were re-called with MiXCR into one record per CDR3 protein. The repertoire holds approximately 300,000 distinct CDR3 sequences, with 15% to 20% as singletons. Sequenced material: peripheral blood mononuclear cells (PBMCs), taken at new diagnosis, from a patient treated with antithyroid drugs. The origin of the receptors is a female donor with Graves disease.

This clonotype was detected ten times or more. The rearrangement uses TRBV28 and TRBJ2-5; 12 positions match TRBD1. Germline CDR1 MDHEN, CDR2 SYDVKM. Trimming cost V 7 bases and J 5 bases; bases outside gene matches: 5. This CDR3 has 14 amino acids. DNA for the CDR3: TGTGCCAGCAATCGGGACAGGGGGCCGGAGACCCAGTACTTC. Protein sequence: CASNRDRGPETQYF. Looking up the rest from reference TRBV28 and TRBJ2-5 gives the full variable domain: DVKVTQSSRYLVKRTGEKVFLECVQDMDHENMFWYRQDPGLGLRLIYFSYDVKMKEKGDIPEGYSVSREKKERFSLILESASTNQTSMYLCASNRDRGPETQYFGPGTRLLVL.

The rearrangement uses TRBV4-2 and TRBJ2-7, with TRBD2 identical over 7 bases. CDR3 length equals 14 residues. V shed 0 bases and J 13 bases; nucleotides not matched to a gene: 12. CDR1 and CDR2 from the germline V gene are LGHNA and YNFKEQ. CDR3 sequence reads: CASSQDQEAGDHYF. For the CDR3, the DNA is TGTGCCAGCAGCCAAGATCAGGAGGCGGGAGACCACTACTTC.

This clonotype was seen ten or more times. As DNA, the CDR3 is TGCAGCGTGGAGGGCAACTACAATGAGCAGTTCTTC. Its translation: CSVEGNYNEQFF. The chain has TRBV29-1 and TRBJ2-1, with D perhaps matching TRBD2 (6 bases). Germline V gene sequence: CDR1 SQVTM, CDR2 ANQGSEA. V dropped 6 bases and J dropped 3 bases, with 9 bases sitting between them. The CDR3 is 12 amino acids.

The chain couples TRBV11-3 to TRBJ2-1, with no clear D. CDR1 is SGHNT and CDR2 is YENEEA in the germline V gene. The CDR3 runs 12 residues. V gave up 1 base and J gave up 8 bases, with 6 bases separating them. The CDR3: CASSLGHHEQFF. The CDR3 DNA reads as TGTGCCAGCAGCTTAGGGCACCATGAGCAGTTCTTC.

This clonotype was observed at least ten times. The V and J genes are TRBV12-3 or TRBV12-4 and TRBJ1-5; a weak D match, TRBD1 (6 bases). The CDR3 consists of 14 residues. Deletions cut 3 bases from V and 6 bases from J, with 12 bases between. CDR3 amino acids: CASSFSGAGQPQHF. The CDR3 DNA is TGTGCCAGCAGTTTTTCAGGGGCGGGTCAGCCCCAGCATTTT.

The rearrangement links TRBV19 to TRBJ1-5, with unresolved D. Germline V gives CDR1 LNHDA, CDR2 SQIVND (reference sequence). The CDR3 length is 14 residues. V was shortened by 7 bases and J by 7 bases, with 17 bases between the two germline ends. The CDR3 loop reads CASNHPGSWQPQHF. The DNA of the CDR3 is TGTGCCAGTAACCACCCGGGGTCCTGGCAGCCCCAGCATTTT.

This clonotype was counted only a few times. The chain carries TRBV4-1 and TRBJ2-1, with D perhaps TRBD2 (5 bases). The CDR3 loop spans 14 amino acids. The V gene's germline CDR1 is MGHRA and CDR2 YSYEKL. The V end lost 4 bases, the J end lost 7 bases, and 14 bases lay between the germline ends. The DNA of the CDR3 is TGCGCCAGCAGCCGAGCGGAATACAAAAATGAGCAGTTCTTC. It yields the protein CASSRAEYKNEQFF.

V gene TRBV2 combines with J gene TRBJ2-3; D tentatively fits TRBD1 or TRBD2 (7 bases each). Per the germline V gene, CDR1 is SNHLY and CDR2 is FYNNEI. Trimming left V 1 base short and J 0 bases short, with 17 bases between. The CDR3 contains 18 residues. The CDR3 sequence: CASSEVRGRELSTDTQYF. The CDR3 region has the DNA TGTGCCAGCAGTGAAGTGAGGGGGCGGGAGTTAAGCACAGATACGCAGTATTTT.

Regarding this clonotype: This may be a read error, as it is one base from a much larger clone. In this CDR3 the conserved last residue, phenylalanine or tryptophan, is missing, so a read error is likely. The chain has TRBV11-3 and TRBJ2-2; TRBD2 aligns across 8 bases. The CDR3 contains 14 residues. Germline V gene data show CDR1 as SGHNT and CDR2 as YENEEA. Trimming removed 4 bases from V and 6 bases from J; junction bases left unmatched: 4. CDR3 in amino acids: CASSWGAGAGELFL. CDR3 in DNA: TGTGCCAGCAGCTGGGGAGCGGGAGCCGGGGAGCTGTTTCTT.

This clonotype was counted ten times or more. The V call is TRBV6-5, the J call TRBJ2-6; TRBD2 might be the D (6 bases). This CDR3 has 17 residues. The V gene lost 1 base and the J gene lost 2 bases, with 12 bases spanning the gap. Germline V gene lookup returns CDR1 MNHEY and CDR2 SVGAGI. For the CDR3, the DNA is TGTGCCAGCAGTTACTTCCTTTGGGAGGCTGGGGCCAACGTCCTGACTTTC. This sequence encodes CASSYFLWEAGANVLTF.

In its sample, this clonotype was seen many times. V is TRBV29-1 and J is TRBJ2-1; 12 bases map to TRBD2. The CDR3 contains 13 residues. The trim removed 6 bases at V and 5 bases at J, leaving 2 bases unmatched. CDR1 is SQVTM and CDR2 is ANQGSEA in the germline V gene. The CDR3, as DNA: TGCAGCGTGGGACTAGCGGGCGACAATGAGCAGTTCTTC. This gives the protein CSVGLAGDNEQFF.

This clonotype has at least ten counts. This chain joins TRBV27 and TRBJ2-7; 9 nucleotides line up with TRBD2. CDR1 is MNHEY, CDR2 SMNVEV, per germline (reference sequence). The ends lost 5 bases at V and 0 bases at J; junction bases unmatched: 8. This CDR3 contains 16 residues. CDR3 loop: CASSPRFSGSSYEQYF. The CDR3, as DNA: TGTGCCAGCAGTCCCAGGTTTAGCGGGAGCTCCTACGAGCAGTACTTC.

This clonotype was recorded at least ten times. The rearrangement uses TRBV28 and TRBJ2-7, with D unclear. V was clipped by 4 bases and J by 5 bases, with 9 bases between them. Germline CDR1 MDHEN, CDR2 SYDVKM. The CDR3 sequence is 12 residues long. CDR3 coding DNA: TGTGCCAGCAGTTCAAGGGCTAACGAGCAGTACTTC. Amino acid sequence: CASSSRANEQYF.

The chain couples TRBV29-1 to TRBJ1-1; the D gene is possibly TRBD1 (5 bases). Deletions cut 8 bases from V and 2 bases from J, with 12 bases between. The CDR3 runs 12 residues. Germline CDR1 SQVTM, CDR2 ANQGSEA. CDR3 sequence reads: CSLGPVNTEAFF. In DNA, the CDR3 is TGCAGCCTGGGACCAGTTAACACTGAAGCTTTCTTT.

The V gene is TRBV19, the J gene TRBJ2-5; 9 bases fit TRBD2. V dropped 6 bases and J dropped 9; count of bases not matched to a gene: 23. This CDR3 is built from 18 residues. Per germline, CDR1 LNHDA and CDR2 SQIVND (reference sequence). CDR3 residues: CASRDESASGEPKRAQYF. CDR3 nucleotide sequence: TGTGCCAGTAGAGACGAATCTGCTAGCGGGGAACCCAAGAGAGCCCAGTACTTC.

The chain recombines TRBV5-4 with TRBJ2-1, with TRBD2 matching over 8 bases. The length of the CDR3 is 15 residues. From germline, CDR1 is SGHNT and CDR2 YYREEE (reference sequence). V lost 5 bases to trimming and J lost 4 bases; unmatched junction nucleotides: 8. The CDR3 reads CASSSAGVLYNEQFF. CDR3 nucleotide sequence: TGTGCCAGCAGTTCAGCGGGAGTCTTATACAATGAGCAGTTCTTC.

This clonotype was recorded at least ten times. The J gene is TRBJ2-7, the V gene TRBV6-1; the match to TRBD1 covers 9 bases. V shed 5 bases, J shed 6 bases, and the junction held 8 bases outside the gene matches. The CDR3 is 14 residues long. Germline CDR1 reads MNHNS; CDR2 reads SASEGT. The CDR3 coding sequence is TGTGCCAGCAGTCAACGGGACAGGGCTCGCGAGCAGTACTTC. Translated, it gives CASSQRDRAREQYF.

Concerning this clonotype: A read error is the likely source, as a far larger clone sits one nucleotide away. The V gene is TRBV6-5, the J gene TRBJ2-7; D is possibly TRBD1 (6 bases). The CDR3 consists of 14 residues. Germline CDR1 is MNHEY and CDR2 is SVGAGI. The chain's CDR3 is CASSFGGGLYERYF. CDR3 DNA sequence: TGTGCCAGCAGTTTCGGTGGGGGCCTATACGAGCGGTACTTC.

This clonotype was recorded a few times. Possible read error: a much larger clone is one base away. The conserved phenylalanine or tryptophan normally closing the CDR3 is absent here, so this likely arose from a read error. The chain couples TRBV6-2 or TRBV6-3 to TRBJ1-1; D remains ambiguous. CDR3 length: 13 amino acids. With 0 bases removed from V and 8 bases from J, the gap between germline ends came to 10 bases. Germline lookup yields CDR1 MNHEY and CDR2 SVGEGT. In DNA form, the CDR3 reads TGTGCCAGCAGTTACTCTCCTTCGACCGAAGCTTTCTGT. Its translation is CASSYSPSTEAFC.

The chain employs TRBV7-8 and TRBJ2-7, with 7 bases aligning to TRBD2. Germline V lookup: CDR1 SGHVS, CDR2 FQNEAQ. CDR3 length: 14 residues. J gave up 4 bases and V 0 bases, and 3 bases lay outside the gene matches. For the CDR3, the DNA is TGTGCCAGCAGCTTAGCGCAGCGGGATTACGAGCAGTACTTC. Translated, it gives CASSLAQRDYEQYF.

This clonotype was seen ten or more times. This chain links TRBV20-1 with TRBJ2-1, with no clear D. Per the germline V gene, CDR1 is DFQATT and CDR2 is SNEGSKA (reference sequence). The ends were cut back, 6 bases at V and 5 bases at J, with 14 bases in the middle. The CDR3 sequence is 13 residues long. CDR3 loop: CSAEMDKNNEQFF. The DNA for the CDR3 is TGCAGTGCCGAAATGGATAAAAACAATGAGCAGTTCTTC.

This chain connects TRBV30 to TRBJ1-1; D remains ambiguous. There are 13 residues in the CDR3. Deletions cut 0 bases from V and 3 bases from J, with 8 bases between. Germline V gene data show CDR1 as GTSNPN and CDR2 as SVGIG (reference sequence). The CDR3: CAWSVFLYTEAFF. The CDR3 nucleotides read TGTGCCTGGAGTGTTTTTTTGTACACTGAAGCTTTCTTT.

The table lists this clonotype with many counts. CDR3 DNA: TGTGCCAGCAGTTTAGCTTTTGTGGGAGGGCCATGTGAGCAGTTCTTC. The encoded protein is CASSLAFVGGPCEQFF. The chain employs TRBV27 and TRBJ2-1; 7 bases map to TRBD2. The CDR3 is made up of 16 amino acids. Per germline, CDR1 MNHEY and CDR2 SMNVEV (reference sequence). Trimming removed 2 bases from V and 9 bases from J; junction bases left unmatched: 13.

This clonotype was seen repeatedly, ten times or more. The chain recombines TRBV5-1 with TRBJ2-2; 13 bases agree with TRBD2. The V gene end was trimmed by 4 bases and the J gene end by 5 bases; junction bases not matched to a gene: 8. This CDR3 has 17 residues. Germline CDR1 SGHRS, CDR2 YFSETQ. CDR3 DNA sequence: TGCGCCAGCAGCCAGGGACTAGCGGGACATGGGACCGGGGAGCTGTTTTTT. This codes for CASSQGLAGHGTGELFF.

Remarks on this clonotype: A much larger clone lies a single base off, so this may be a read error. The chain couples TRBV4-1 to TRBJ2-7; 12 bases line up with TRBD2. Germline V gene data show CDR1 as MGHRA and CDR2 as YSYEKL. The CDR3 contains 17 residues. CDR3 coding DNA: TGCGCCAGCAACCAAGGTCTAAGGACTAGCGGGACCTACGAGCAGTACTTC. Its translation: CASNQGLRTSGTYEQYF.

This clonotype was recorded a few times. The chain couples TRBV11-3 to TRBJ2-1; 7 positions match TRBD2. Trimming at V came to 3 bases and at J to 2 bases, leaving 4 bases not matched to a gene. This CDR3 spans 15 amino acids. The V gene's germline CDR1 is SGHNT and CDR2 YENEEA. The CDR3 bases are TGTGCCAGCAGCTTGGGTGGGGGGGCCTACAATGAGCAGTTCTTC. This gives the protein CASSLGGGAYNEQFF.

Remarks on this clonotype: This is likely an artifact of a read error, given a far larger clone one base away. The CDR3 sequence is CASSKSSGRNEQYF. CDR3 nucleotides: TGTGCCAGCAGTAAGTCTAGCGGGAGGAACGAGCAGTACTTC. This sequence joins TRBV7-2 and TRBJ2-7; 11 bases match TRBD2. After removal of 6 bases from V and 5 bases from J, the junction contained 6 bases not matched to a gene. The CDR3 length is 14 residues. Germline V gene lookup returns CDR1 SGHTA and CDR2 FQGNSA.